Shown below are 21 T cell receptor beta chains from a single sample sequenced in a study of shared clonotypes between healthy human individuals. Cells designated naive CD8 were CD45RO-negative and were positively selected for CCR7, with terminally differentiated effector memory CD45RA+ cells excluded. TCRdb keeps only in-frame clones here, not all; method: immunoSEQ multiplex PCR. Among 550,000 to 600,000 clones listed, nearly 98% were seen once. Specimen: naive CD8+ T cells sorted from blood. These receptor sequences come from a man aged 30-40 years in good health.

This chain uses TRBV7-9 with TRBJ2-7, with TRBD2 identical over 10 bases. The CDR3 spans 15 residues. Germline CDR1 reads SEHNR; CDR2 reads FQNEAQ (reference sequence). Trimming at V came to 0 bases and at J to 3 bases, leaving 2 bases not matched to a gene. CDR3 nucleotide sequence: TGTGCCAGCAGCTTAGCACTAGCGGGAATCTACGAGCAGTACTTC. It yields the protein CASSLALAGIYEQYF.

The rearrangement uses TRBV30 and TRBJ2-7; D is tentatively TRBD1 or TRBD2 (6 bases each). The germline gives CDR1 GTSNPN, CDR2 SVGIG (reference sequence). Trimming cost V 5 bases and J 2 bases, with 13 bases left between them. CDR3 length: 13 residues. This chain's CDR3 is CAWLGGPAYEQYF. The CDR3 nucleotides are TGTGCCTGGTTAGGGGGGCCGGCCTACGAGCAGTACTTC.

The chain is built from TRBV4-1 and TRBJ2-3; D is unresolved. Trimming pared 2 bases from V and 4 bases from J, leaving 7 bases between. This CDR3 has 13 amino acids. Germline values: CDR1 MGHRA, CDR2 YSYEKL. CDR3: CASSQLRADTQYF. The CDR3 bases are TGCGCCAGCAGCCAATTAAGGGCAGATACGCAGTATTTT.

The rearrangement uses TRBV27 and TRBJ2-7; 7 bases line up with TRBD2. V shed 4 bases and J 0 bases; nucleotides not matched to a gene: 9. This CDR3 has 16 amino acids. Germline V gene data show CDR1 as MNHEY and CDR2 as SMNVEV (reference sequence). CDR3 residues: CASSSPGTTSSYEQYF. The CDR3 nucleotides read TGTGCCAGCAGTTCACCCGGGACTACGTCCTCCTACGAGCAGTACTTC.

J is TRBJ2-1 and V is TRBV10-3; 7 bases map to TRBD2. From germline, CDR1 is ENHRY and CDR2 SYGVKD. Trimming at V came to 6 bases and at J to 4 bases, leaving 9 bases not matched to a gene. This CDR3 has 15 residues. The CDR3 region is CAIRGAGVGYNEQFF. The CDR3 coding sequence is TGTGCCATCAGAGGGGCGGGAGTGGGGTACAATGAGCAGTTCTTC.

Turning to this clone: The sample contains more than one DNA sequence encoding this CDR3. The CDR3 DNA reads as TGTGCCAGCAGTCGACCCAGGGGGTCCTACAATGAGCAGTTCTTC. It yields the protein CASSRPRGSYNEQFF. The rearrangement uses TRBV27 and TRBJ2-1, with 7 bases identical to TRBD1. Trimming took 5 bases from V and 1 from J; bases not matched to a gene: 5. The CDR3 runs to 15 residues. CDR1 is MNHEY and CDR2 is SMNVEV in the germline V gene (reference sequence).

The chain recombines TRBV7-9 with TRBJ1-2; TRBD1 might be the D (6 bases). Germline CDR1 is SEHNR and CDR2 is FQNEAQ (reference sequence). The V end was cut by 2 bases, the J end by 6 bases, with 13 bases between. This CDR3 comprises 14 residues. The CDR3 DNA follows: TGTGCCAGCAGCTTATTCCCTAACAGGGATGGCTACACCTTC. This translates into CASSLFPNRDGYTF.

J is TRBJ1-1 and V is TRBV4-3; D unresolved. V was shortened by 0 bases and J by 3 bases, with 11 bases between the two germline ends. Per germline, CDR1 LGHNA and CDR2 YSLEER. This CDR3 is 15 amino acids long. The CDR3 is CASSQDPGEDTEAFF. CDR3 nucleotides: TGCGCCAGCAGCCAAGATCCTGGAGAGGACACTGAAGCTTTCTTT.

V gene TRBV19 combines with J gene TRBJ2-2; 7 bases are shared with TRBD1. CDR3 length: 13 amino acids. CDR1 and CDR2 from the germline V gene are LNHDA and SQIVND (reference sequence). Trimming took 5 bases from V and 6 from J; bases not matched to a gene: 3. This CDR3 is CASSYRGSGELFF. CDR3 DNA sequence: TGTGCCAGTAGTTACAGGGGTTCCGGGGAGCTGTTTTTT.

The chain carries TRBV6-1 and TRBJ2-5; the match to TRBD1 covers 9 bases. Germline values: CDR1 MNHNS, CDR2 SASEGT. V trimming: 0 bases; J trimming: 5 bases; junction bases outside the gene matches: 7. The CDR3 consists of 16 residues. The CDR3, as DNA: TGTGCCAGCAGTGAAGCCTGGACAGGGGCTCACGAGACCCAGTACTTC. Residues: CASSEAWTGAHETQYF.

The chain combines TRBV5-4 with TRBJ2-7; TRBD2 might be the D (5 bases). The CDR3 is 12 residues long. Germline CDR1 and CDR2: SGHNT and YYREEE (reference sequence). The V gene lost 5 bases and the J gene lost 2 bases, with 8 bases spanning the gap. The CDR3: CASSPGAYEQYF. CDR3 DNA sequence: TGTGCCAGCAGTCCCGGGGCCTACGAGCAGTACTTC.

This chain links TRBV27 with TRBJ2-1; a possible D gene is TRBD1 (6 bases). Per germline, CDR1 MNHEY and CDR2 SMNVEV (reference sequence). V lost 8 bases and J 8 bases, leaving 25 bases between the germline ends. The CDR3 consists of 16 residues. The CDR3 nucleotides are TGTGCCAGCGGAGAGTTTTTCAGGGGAACGTACGATGAGCAGTTCTTC. It specifies CASGEFFRGTYDEQFF.

V and J are TRBV5-6 and TRBJ2-5; maybe TRBD2 (5 bases). This CDR3 is built from 15 residues. Germline values: CDR1 SGHDT, CDR2 YYEEEE. Trimming pared 4 bases from V and 2 bases from J, leaving 15 bases between. CDR3 loop: CASSRGPPPQETQYF. CDR3 sequence (DNA): TGTGCCAGCAGCCGGGGTCCGCCACCACAAGAGACCCAGTACTTC. The whole variable domain, remainder taken from reference TRBV5-6 and TRBJ2-5, is DAGVTQSPTHLIKTRGQQVTLRCSPKSGHDTVSWYQQALGQGPQFIFQYYEEEERQRGNFPDRFSGHQFPNYSSELNVNALLLGDSALYLCASSRGPPPQETQYFGPGTRLLVL.

This clone has only one observation. The chain recombines TRBV14 with TRBJ2-1; D is possibly TRBD2 (5 bases). Germline V gene data show CDR1 as SGHDN and CDR2 as FVKESK. The CDR3 is 15 residues long. V lost 2 bases and J 4 bases, leaving 12 bases between the germline ends. The DNA for the CDR3 is TGTGCCAGCAGCCAAAGGGAGCTGAGATACAATGAGCAGTTCTTC. Protein sequence: CASSQRELRYNEQFF.

This chain joins TRBV7-2 and TRBJ1-4, with D hard to call. Trimming removed 4 bases at V and 4 bases at J, with 13 bases between. This CDR3 is 15 amino acids long. CDR1 and CDR2 from the germline V gene are SGHTA and FQGNSA. CDR3 coding DNA: TGTGCCAGCAGCTACAACGGACCGGTTAATGAAAAACTGTTTTTT. It encodes CASSYNGPVNEKLFF.

This rearrangement joins TRBV28 to TRBJ2-7, with 10 bases identical to TRBD2. Per the germline V gene, CDR1 is MDHEN and CDR2 is SYDVKM. The CDR3 extends over 16 amino acids. V lost 2 bases, J lost 6 bases, and 10 bases stayed unmatched. CDR3 DNA: TGTGCCAGCAGTTTAAGGTCTAGCGGGAGCGGGTTCGAGCAGTACTTC. Its translation: CASSLRSSGSGFEQYF. The full variable domain, its missing parts supplied by reference TRBV28 and TRBJ2-7, is DVKVTQSSRYLVKRTGEKVFLECVQDMDHENMFWYRQDPGLGLRLIYFSYDVKMKEKGDIPEGYSVSREKKERFSLILESASTNQTSMYLCASSLRSSGSGFEQYFGPGTRLTVT.

The V and J genes are TRBV7-2 and TRBJ2-2; no firm D call. From germline, CDR1 is SGHTA and CDR2 FQGNSA. Trimming shortened V by 1 base and J by 2 bases, and 8 bases separated the two germline ends. The CDR3 has 15 residues. CDR3 amino acids: CASSLVGRNTGELFF. The CDR3 nucleotides read TGTGCCAGCAGCTTAGTGGGTCGCAACACCGGGGAGCTGTTTTTT.

This chain links TRBV7-9 with TRBJ2-1; D gene unclear. This CDR3 contains 14 residues. V lost 3 bases, J lost 0 bases, and 6 bases lay in between. The germline V gene has CDR1 SEHNR and CDR2 FQNEAQ (reference sequence). The CDR3 coding sequence is TGTGCCAGCAGCTTGTTGAGCTCCTACAATGAGCAGTTCTTC. Protein sequence: CASSLLSSYNEQFF.

V and J are TRBV29-1 and TRBJ2-1; a weak D match, TRBD2 (5 bases). Germline CDR1 is SQVTM and CDR2 is ANQGSEA. V was shortened by 4 bases and J by 1 base, with 11 bases between the two germline ends. This CDR3 contains 14 residues. The CDR3 region has the DNA TGCAGCGTTGTGCGGGCACTGTCCTACAATGAGCAGTTCTTC. It is translated as CSVVRALSYNEQFF.

The chain uses TRBV5-8 and TRBJ2-7; tentatively, D is TRBD1 (6 bases). The germline V gene encodes CDR1 SGHTS and CDR2 YDEGEE. The CDR3 contains 13 residues. Deletions cut 7 bases from V and 3 bases from J, with 14 bases between. The CDR3 DNA reads TGTGCCAGCGGACCCACAGGGATCTACGAGCAGTACTTC. Encoded protein: CASGPTGIYEQYF.

The chain uses TRBV6-1 and TRBJ2-3, with a possible D match to TRBD2 (6 bases). Between the trimmed V and J ends, which lost 7 bases and 0 bases, there was a span of 14 bases. The CDR3 spans 15 residues. Germline V gene sequence: CDR1 MNHNS, CDR2 SASEGT. The CDR3 bases are TGTGCCAGCACCCCCCGTGGGAGGAGCACAGATACGCAGTATTTT. It codes for CASTPRGRSTDTQYF.